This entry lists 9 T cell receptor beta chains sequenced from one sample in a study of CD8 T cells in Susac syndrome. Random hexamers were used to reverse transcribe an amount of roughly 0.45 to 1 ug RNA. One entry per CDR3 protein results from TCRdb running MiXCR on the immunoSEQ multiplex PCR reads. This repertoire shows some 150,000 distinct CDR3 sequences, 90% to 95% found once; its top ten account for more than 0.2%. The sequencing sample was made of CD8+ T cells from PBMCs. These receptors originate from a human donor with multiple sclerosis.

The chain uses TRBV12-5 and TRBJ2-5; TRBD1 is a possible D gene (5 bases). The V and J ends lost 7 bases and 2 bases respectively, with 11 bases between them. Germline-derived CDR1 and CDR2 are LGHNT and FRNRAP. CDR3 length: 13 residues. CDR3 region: CASAQTVQETQYF. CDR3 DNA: TGTGCTAGTGCCCAGACAGTTCAAGAGACCCAGTACTTC.

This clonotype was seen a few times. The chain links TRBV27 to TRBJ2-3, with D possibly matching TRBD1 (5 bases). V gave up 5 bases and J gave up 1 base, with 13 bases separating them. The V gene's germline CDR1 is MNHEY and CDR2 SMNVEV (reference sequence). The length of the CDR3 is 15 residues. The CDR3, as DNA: TGTGCCAGCAGTCCCCAGGGTCGGGGCACAGATACGCAGTATTTT. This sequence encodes CASSPQGRGTDTQYF.

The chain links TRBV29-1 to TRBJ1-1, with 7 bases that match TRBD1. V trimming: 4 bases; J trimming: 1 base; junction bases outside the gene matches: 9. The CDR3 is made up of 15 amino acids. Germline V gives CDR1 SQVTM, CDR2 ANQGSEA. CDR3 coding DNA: TGCAGCGTTGCAGGGGGGAGGTTGGAGAACACTGAAGCTTTCTTT. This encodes CSVAGGRLENTEAFF.

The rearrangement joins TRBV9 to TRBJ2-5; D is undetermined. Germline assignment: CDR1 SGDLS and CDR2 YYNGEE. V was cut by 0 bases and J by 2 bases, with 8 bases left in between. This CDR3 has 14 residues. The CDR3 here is CASSVGTLQETQYF. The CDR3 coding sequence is TGTGCCAGCAGCGTAGGAACCCTACAAGAGACCCAGTACTTC. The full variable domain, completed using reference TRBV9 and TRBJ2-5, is DSGVTQTPKHLITATGQRVTLRCSPRSGDLSVYWYQQSLDQGLQFLIQYYNGEERAKGNILERFSAQQFPDLHSELNLSSLELGDSALYFCASSVGTLQETQYFGPGTRLLVL.

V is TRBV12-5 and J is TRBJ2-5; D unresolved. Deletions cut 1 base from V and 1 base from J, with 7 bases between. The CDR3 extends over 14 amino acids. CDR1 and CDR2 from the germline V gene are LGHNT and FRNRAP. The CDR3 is CASGLGRTQETQYF. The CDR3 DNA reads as TGTGCTAGTGGTTTGGGACGTACCCAAGAGACCCAGTACTTC.

The CDR3 protein is CAIMGQDAGYTF. Here the CDR3 DNA reads TGTGCCATCATGGGACAGGATGCTGGCTACACCTTC. The chain recombines TRBV10-3 with TRBJ1-2, with 8 bases lining up with TRBD1. Germline assignment: CDR1 ENHRY and CDR2 SYGVKD. The CDR3 loop spans 12 amino acids. Trimming at V came to 7 bases and at J to 7 bases, leaving 5 bases not matched to a gene.

CDR3 in DNA: TGTGCCAGCACCCCCTGGACGTCCGGGACTAGAACGGATGAGCAGTTCTTC. It codes for CASTPWTSGTRTDEQFF. V is TRBV28 and J is TRBJ2-1; TRBD2 matches 8 bases. With V trimmed by 7 bases and J by 8 bases, 19 bases remained unmatched. Germline-derived CDR1 and CDR2 are MDHEN and SYDVKM. This CDR3 is built from 17 residues. Based on the CDR3 plus reference TRBV28 and TRBJ2-1, the full variable domain is DVKVTQSSRYLVKRTGEKVFLECVQDMDHENMFWYRQDPGLGLRLIYFSYDVKMKEKGDIPEGYSVSREKKERFSLILESASTNQTSMYLCASTPWTSGTRTDEQFFGPGTRLTVL.

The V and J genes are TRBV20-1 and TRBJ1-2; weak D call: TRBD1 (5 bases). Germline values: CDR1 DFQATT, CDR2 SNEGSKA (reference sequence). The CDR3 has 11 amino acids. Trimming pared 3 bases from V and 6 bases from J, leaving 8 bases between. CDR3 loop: CSASKGNGYTF. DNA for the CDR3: TGCAGTGCTAGCAAGGGGAATGGCTACACCTTC.

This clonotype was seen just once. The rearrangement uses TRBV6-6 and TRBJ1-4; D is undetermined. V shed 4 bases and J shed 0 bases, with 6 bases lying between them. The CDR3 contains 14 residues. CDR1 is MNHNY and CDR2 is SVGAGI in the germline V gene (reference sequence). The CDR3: CASSSGPTNEKLFF. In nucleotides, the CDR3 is TGTGCCAGCAGTTCCGGGCCAACTAATGAAAAACTGTTTTTT.